What follows are 10 T cell receptor beta chains derived from one specimen sequenced in a study of cytomegalovirus exposure and HLA in healthy donors. Repertoires were generated with immunoSEQ multiplex PCR, while TCRdb's copy carries only in-frame clones and drops some. The sample yields 97,000 or so clones, approximately 95% seen once. Sample: PBMCs. Source of these receptors: a woman aged 18-30 years in good health and CMV-seronegative.

J is TRBJ1-2 and V is TRBV9; D call uncertain. The ends were cut back, 7 bases at V and 7 bases at J, with 8 bases in the middle. There are 10 residues in the CDR3. Germline assignment: CDR1 SGDLS and CDR2 YYNGEE. CDR3 bases: TGTGCCAGCGCAAGAGGTGGCTACACCTTC. The encoded protein is CASARGGYTF.

The rearrangement joins TRBV5-1 to TRBJ2-1; TRBD2 matches at 9 bases. This CDR3 has 17 residues. V lost 6 bases to trimming and J lost 4 bases; unmatched junction nucleotides: 14. CDR1 and CDR2 from the germline V gene are SGHRS and YFSETQ. The CDR3 DNA is TGCGCCAGCATGGGAAAAGGGGCGGGAGGGCCGTACAATGAGCAGTTCTTC. Protein sequence: CASMGKGAGGPYNEQFF. The whole variable domain, filled in from reference TRBV5-1 and TRBJ2-1, reads KAGVTQTPRYLIKTRGQQVTLSCSPISGHRSVSWYQQTPGQGLQFLFEYFSETQRNKGNFPGRFSGRQFSNSRSEMNVSTLELGDSALYLCASMGKGAGGPYNEQFFGPGTRLTVL.

This chain uses TRBV2 with TRBJ2-7; D perhaps matches TRBD2 (6 bases). V lost 11 bases and J lost 6, with 20 bases in between. CDR1 SNHLY and CDR2 FYNNEI come from the germline V gene. The CDR3 length is 13 residues. CDR3 coding DNA: TGTGCCGGCAACGAGGGGAGGACTTCCGAGCAGTACTTC. Translating gives CAGNEGRTSEQYF.

This chain connects TRBV28 to TRBJ2-2, with 9 positions matching TRBD1. V gave up 6 bases and J gave up 3 bases; unmatched junction bases: 5. Germline V gene lookup returns CDR1 MDHEN and CDR2 SYDVKM. There are 15 residues in the CDR3. DNA of the CDR3: TGTGCCAGCAGCACGACAGGGGGTGACACCGGGGAGCTGTTTTTT. Its translation: CASSTTGGDTGELFF.

Regarding this clone: Other DNA sequences within the sample encode an identical CDR3. The rearrangement joins TRBV6-1 to TRBJ2-3; 14 bases line up with TRBD2. CDR1 MNHNS and CDR2 SASEGT come from the germline V gene. This CDR3 has 15 amino acids. After removal of 4 bases from V and 4 bases from J, the junction contained 1 base not matched to a gene. DNA for the CDR3: TGTGCCAGCAGTGGACTAGCGGGGGGGCCAGATACGCAGTATTTT. This encodes CASSGLAGGPDTQYF.

The chain is built from TRBV7-9 and TRBJ1-2; possible D gene TRBD1, 6 bases. CDR1 is SEHNR, CDR2 FQNEAQ, per germline (reference sequence). This CDR3 contains 15 residues. Trimming pared 0 bases from V and 5 bases from J, leaving 13 bases between. CDR3 in amino acids: CASSLAEGVRYGYTF. In DNA form, the CDR3 reads TGTGCCAGCAGCTTAGCTGAGGGGGTTCGGTATGGCTACACCTTC.

The chain has TRBV29-1 and TRBJ1-2; 8 bases match TRBD1. V lost 7 bases and J lost 4; bases outside the gene matches: 11. The length of the CDR3 is 14 residues. Germline values: CDR1 SQVTM, CDR2 ANQGSEA. CDR3 sequence reads: CSAEGQGASYGYTF. The CDR3 bases are TGCAGCGCGGAAGGACAGGGTGCTAGCTATGGCTACACCTTC.

This sequence joins TRBV2 and TRBJ2-7; a possible D gene is TRBD1 (5 bases). Germline CDR1 and CDR2: SNHLY and FYNNEI. V was clipped by 8 bases and J by 9 bases, with 5 bases between them. The CDR3 totals 8 residues. CDR3 coding DNA: TGTGCCAGCGGGGCGCAGTACTTC. Amino acid sequence: CASGAQYF. The variable domain in full, with the rest retrieved from reference TRBV2 and TRBJ2-7, is EPEVTQTPSHQVTQMGQEVILRCVPISNHLYFYWYRQILGQKVEFLVSFYNNEISEKSEIFDDQFSVERPDGSNFTLKIRSTKLEDSAMYFCASGAQYFGPGTRLTVT.

The V and J genes are TRBV5-6 and TRBJ2-1; 12 bases are a match to TRBD2. In germline, CDR1 is SGHDT, CDR2 YYEEEE. The CDR3 contains 16 residues. The junction had 6 bases not matched to a gene; V was cut back by 4 bases and J by 4 bases. CDR3 in amino acids: CASSPPSGREYNEQFF. The CDR3 DNA is TGTGCCAGCAGCCCTCCTAGCGGGAGGGAATACAATGAGCAGTTCTTC.

This sequence joins TRBV7-9 and TRBJ2-1; D is possibly TRBD1 (6 bases). CDR1 SEHNR and CDR2 FQNEAQ come from the germline V gene (reference sequence). The CDR3 runs to 13 residues. Trimming took off 3 bases at V and 6 bases at J, with 9 bases between the two ends. The CDR3 region has the DNA TGTGCCAGCAGCTTTGTAGGGGGCAATGAGCAGTTCTTC. Amino acids: CASSFVGGNEQFF.